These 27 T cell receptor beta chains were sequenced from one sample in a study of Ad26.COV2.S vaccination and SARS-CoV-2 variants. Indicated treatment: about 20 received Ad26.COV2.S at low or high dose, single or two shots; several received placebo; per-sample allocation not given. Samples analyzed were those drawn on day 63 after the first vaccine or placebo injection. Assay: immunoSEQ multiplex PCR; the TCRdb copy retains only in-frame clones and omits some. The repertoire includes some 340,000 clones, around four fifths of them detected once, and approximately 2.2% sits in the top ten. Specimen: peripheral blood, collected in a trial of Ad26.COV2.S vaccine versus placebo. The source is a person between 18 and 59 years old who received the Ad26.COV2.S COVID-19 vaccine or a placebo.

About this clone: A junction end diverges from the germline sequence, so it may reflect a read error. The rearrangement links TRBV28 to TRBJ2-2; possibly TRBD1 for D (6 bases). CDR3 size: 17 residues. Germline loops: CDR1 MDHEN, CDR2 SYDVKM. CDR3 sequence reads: CASSLIRTVPGTGELFF. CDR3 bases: TGTGCCAGCAGTCTAATCCGGACAGTACCGGGCACCGGGGAGCTATTTTTT.

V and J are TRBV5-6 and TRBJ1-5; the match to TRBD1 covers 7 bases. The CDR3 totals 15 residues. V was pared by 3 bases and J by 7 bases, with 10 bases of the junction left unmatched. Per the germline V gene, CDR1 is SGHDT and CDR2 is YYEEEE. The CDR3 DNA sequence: TGTGCCAGCAGCTCCTTCGACAGGGAAAAACAGCCCCAGCATTTT. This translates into CASSSFDREKQPQHF.

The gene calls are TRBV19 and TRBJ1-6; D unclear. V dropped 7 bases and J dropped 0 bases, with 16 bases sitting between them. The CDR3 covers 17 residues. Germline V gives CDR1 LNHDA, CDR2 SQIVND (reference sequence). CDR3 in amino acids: CASKDLGLSSYNSPLHF. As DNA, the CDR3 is TGTGCCAGTAAGGACCTCGGGTTGAGCTCCTATAATTCACCCCTCCACTTT. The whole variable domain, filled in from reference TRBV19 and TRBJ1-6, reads DGGITQSPKYLFRKEGQNVTLSCEQNLNHDAMYWYRQDPGQGLRLIYYSQIVNDFQKGDIAEGYSVSREKKESFPLTVTSAQKNPTAFYLCASKDLGLSSYNSPLHFGNGTRLTVT.

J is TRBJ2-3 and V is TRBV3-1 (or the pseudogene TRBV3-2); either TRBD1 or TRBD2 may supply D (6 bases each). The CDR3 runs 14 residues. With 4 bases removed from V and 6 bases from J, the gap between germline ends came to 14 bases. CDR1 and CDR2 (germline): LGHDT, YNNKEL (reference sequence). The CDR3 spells CASSPRGTLDTQYF. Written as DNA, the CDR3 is TGTGCCAGCAGCCCTCGGGGGACACTTGATACGCAGTATTTT.

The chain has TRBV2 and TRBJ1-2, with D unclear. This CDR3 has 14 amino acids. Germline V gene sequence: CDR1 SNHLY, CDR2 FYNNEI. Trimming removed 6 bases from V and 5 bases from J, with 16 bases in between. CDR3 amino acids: CASRGRRNWYGYTF. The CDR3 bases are TGTGCCAGCAGGGGGAGGCGGAATTGGTATGGCTACACCTTC.

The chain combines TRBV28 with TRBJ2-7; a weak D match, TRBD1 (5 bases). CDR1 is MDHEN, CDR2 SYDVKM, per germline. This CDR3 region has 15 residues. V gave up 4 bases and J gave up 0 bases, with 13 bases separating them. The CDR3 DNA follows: TGTGCCAGCAGTTCCCCGCAGGGCAGCTCCTACGAGCAGTACTTC. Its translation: CASSSPQGSSYEQYF.

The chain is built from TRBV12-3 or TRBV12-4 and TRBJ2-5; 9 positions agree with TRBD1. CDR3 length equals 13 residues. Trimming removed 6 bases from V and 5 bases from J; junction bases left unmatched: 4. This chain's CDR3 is CASRDRGRETQYF. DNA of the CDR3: TGTGCCAGCAGGGACAGGGGTCGGGAGACCCAGTACTTC.

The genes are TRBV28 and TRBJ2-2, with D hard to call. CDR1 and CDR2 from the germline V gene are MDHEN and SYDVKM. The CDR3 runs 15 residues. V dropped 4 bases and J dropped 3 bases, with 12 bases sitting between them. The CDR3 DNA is TGTGCCAGCAGTTCAGAGCTTTGGGACACCGGGGAGCTGTTTTTT. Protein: CASSSELWDTGELFF.

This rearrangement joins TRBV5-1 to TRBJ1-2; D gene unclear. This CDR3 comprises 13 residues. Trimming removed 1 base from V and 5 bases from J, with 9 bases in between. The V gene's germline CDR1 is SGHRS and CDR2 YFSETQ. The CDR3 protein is CASSLNPVYGYTF. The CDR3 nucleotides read TGCGCCAGCAGCTTGAACCCAGTATATGGCTACACCTTC. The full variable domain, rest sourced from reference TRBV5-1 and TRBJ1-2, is KAGVTQTPRYLIKTRGQQVTLSCSPISGHRSVSWYQQTPGQGLQFLFEYFSETQRNKGNFPGRFSGRQFSNSRSEMNVSTLELGDSALYLCASSLNPVYGYTFGSGTRLTVV.

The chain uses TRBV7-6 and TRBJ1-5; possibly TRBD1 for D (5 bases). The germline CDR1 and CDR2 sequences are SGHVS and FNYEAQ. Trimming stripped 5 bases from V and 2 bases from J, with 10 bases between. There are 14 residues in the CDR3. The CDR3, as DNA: TGTGCCAGCAGCCCCGGAGGGGGCAATCAGCCCCAGCATTTT. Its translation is CASSPGGGNQPQHF.

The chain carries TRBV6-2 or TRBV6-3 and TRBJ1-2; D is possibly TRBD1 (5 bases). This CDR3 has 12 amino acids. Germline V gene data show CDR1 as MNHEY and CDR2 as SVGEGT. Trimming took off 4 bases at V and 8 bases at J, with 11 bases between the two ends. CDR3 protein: CASSSRVRGYTF. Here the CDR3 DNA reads TGTGCCAGCAGTTCCAGGGTGCGCGGCTACACCTTC.

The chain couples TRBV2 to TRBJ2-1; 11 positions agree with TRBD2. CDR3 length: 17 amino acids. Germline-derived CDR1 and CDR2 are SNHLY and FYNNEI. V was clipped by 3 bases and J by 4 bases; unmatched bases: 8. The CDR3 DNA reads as TGTGCCAGCAGTGAGCGGCTAGCGGGGGGACTGTACAATGAGCAGTTCTTC. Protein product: CASSERLAGGLYNEQFF.

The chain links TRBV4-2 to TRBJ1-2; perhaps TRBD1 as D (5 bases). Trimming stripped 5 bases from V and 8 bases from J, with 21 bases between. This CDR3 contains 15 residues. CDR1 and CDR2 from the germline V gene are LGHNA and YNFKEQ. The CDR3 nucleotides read TGTGCCAGCAGCTCTTGGGCGCAGGGCGGAGGCGGCTACACCTTC. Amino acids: CASSSWAQGGGGYTF.

The CDR3 DNA reads as TGCGCCAGCAGCCAAGCCCGACAGGGGAATGAAAAACTGTTTTTT. It yields the protein CASSQARQGNEKLFF. The chain combines TRBV4-1 with TRBJ1-4; TRBD1 matches at 8 bases. This CDR3 contains 15 residues. Unmatched junction bases numbered 3, after V lost 1 base and J lost 5 bases. The V gene's germline CDR1 is MGHRA and CDR2 YSYEKL.

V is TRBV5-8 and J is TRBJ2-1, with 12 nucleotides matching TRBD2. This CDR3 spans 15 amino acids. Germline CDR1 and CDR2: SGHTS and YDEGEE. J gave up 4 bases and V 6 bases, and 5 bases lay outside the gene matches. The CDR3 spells CASNLLAGGYNEQFF. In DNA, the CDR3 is TGTGCCAGCAACTTACTAGCGGGGGGATACAATGAGCAGTTCTTC.

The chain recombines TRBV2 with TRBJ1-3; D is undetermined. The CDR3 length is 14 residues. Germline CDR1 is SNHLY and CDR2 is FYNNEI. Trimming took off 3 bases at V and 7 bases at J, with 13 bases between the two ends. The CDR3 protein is CASSDAGRGNTIYF. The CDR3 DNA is TGTGCCAGCAGTGATGCGGGAAGAGGGAACACCATATATTTT.

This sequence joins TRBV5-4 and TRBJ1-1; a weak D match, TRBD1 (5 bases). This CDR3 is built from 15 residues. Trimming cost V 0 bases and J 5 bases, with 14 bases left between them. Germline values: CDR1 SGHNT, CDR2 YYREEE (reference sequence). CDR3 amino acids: CASSLAGTLGTEAFF. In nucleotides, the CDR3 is TGTGCCAGCAGCTTGGCAGGGACCCTGGGGACTGAAGCTTTCTTT.

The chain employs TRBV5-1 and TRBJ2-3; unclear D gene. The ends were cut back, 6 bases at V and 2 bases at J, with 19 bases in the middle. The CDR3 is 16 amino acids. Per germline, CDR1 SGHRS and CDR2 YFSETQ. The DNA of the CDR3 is TGCGCCAGCATTCGAGGAGATTTAGTTGACACAGATACGCAGTATTTT. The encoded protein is CASIRGDLVDTDTQYF.

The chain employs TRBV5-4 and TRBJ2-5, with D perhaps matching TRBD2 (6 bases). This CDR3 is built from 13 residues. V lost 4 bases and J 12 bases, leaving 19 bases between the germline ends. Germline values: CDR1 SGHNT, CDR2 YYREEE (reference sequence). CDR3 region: CASSDSGAKREYF. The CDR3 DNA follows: TGTGCCAGCAGCGACTCCGGGGCCAAGCGGGAGTACTTC.

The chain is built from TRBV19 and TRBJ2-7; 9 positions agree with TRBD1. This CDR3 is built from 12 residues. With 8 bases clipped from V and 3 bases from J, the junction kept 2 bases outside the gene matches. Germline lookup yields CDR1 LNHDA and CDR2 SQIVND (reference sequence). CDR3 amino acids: CASRQGGYEQYF. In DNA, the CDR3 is TGTGCCAGTCGACAGGGGGGCTACGAGCAGTACTTC.

CDR3 sequence: CAIRRTGNSYEQYF. DNA of the CDR3: TGTGCCATCAGGAGGACAGGGAACTCCTACGAGCAGTACTTC. The chain uses TRBV10-3 and TRBJ2-7; 8 nucleotides match TRBD1. J gave up 0 bases and V 6 bases, and 4 bases lay outside the gene matches. The CDR3 totals 14 residues. In germline, CDR1 is ENHRY, CDR2 SYGVKD.

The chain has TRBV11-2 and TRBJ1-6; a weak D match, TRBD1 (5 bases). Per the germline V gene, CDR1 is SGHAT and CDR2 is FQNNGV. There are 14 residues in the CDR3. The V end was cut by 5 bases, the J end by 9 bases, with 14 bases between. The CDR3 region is CASSQPGAGSPLHF. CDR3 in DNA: TGTGCCAGCAGCCAGCCCGGGGCGGGTTCACCCCTCCACTTT.

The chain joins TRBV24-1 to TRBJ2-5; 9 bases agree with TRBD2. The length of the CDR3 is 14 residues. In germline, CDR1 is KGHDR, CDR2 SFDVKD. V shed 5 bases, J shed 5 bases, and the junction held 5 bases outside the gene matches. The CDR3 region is CATSGGGAGETQYF. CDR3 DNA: TGTGCCACCAGTGGCGGGGGGGCCGGGGAGACCCAGTACTTC.

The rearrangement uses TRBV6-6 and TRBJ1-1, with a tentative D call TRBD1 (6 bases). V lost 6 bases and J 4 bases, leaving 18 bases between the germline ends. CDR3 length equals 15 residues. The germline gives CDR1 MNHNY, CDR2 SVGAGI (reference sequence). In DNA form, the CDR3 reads TGTGCCAGCAGCCCGAGAGGGGGGGGAAGCACTGAAGCTTTCTTT. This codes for CASSPRGGGSTEAFF.

The CDR3 is CASSSPGPGKAFF. CDR3 sequence (DNA): TGTGCCAGCAGCTCGCCGGGTCCTGGTAAAGCTTTCTTT. The chain combines TRBV11-1 with TRBJ1-1; no clear D gene. The CDR3 sequence is 13 residues long. V gave up 4 bases and J gave up 9 bases, with 15 bases separating them. CDR1 SGHAT and CDR2 FQDESV come from the germline V gene (reference sequence).

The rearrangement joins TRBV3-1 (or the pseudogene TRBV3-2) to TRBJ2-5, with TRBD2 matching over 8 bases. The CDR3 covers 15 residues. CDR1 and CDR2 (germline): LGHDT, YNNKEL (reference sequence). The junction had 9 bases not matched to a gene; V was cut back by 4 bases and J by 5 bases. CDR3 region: CASSPPGLGGETQYF. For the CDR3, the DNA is TGTGCCAGCAGCCCCCCGGGACTAGGAGGGGAGACCCAGTACTTC.

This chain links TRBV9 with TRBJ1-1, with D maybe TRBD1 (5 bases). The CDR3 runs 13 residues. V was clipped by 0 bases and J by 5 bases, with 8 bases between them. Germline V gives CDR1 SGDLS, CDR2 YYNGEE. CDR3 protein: CASSVVRGTEAFF. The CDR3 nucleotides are TGTGCCAGCAGCGTAGTACGGGGGACTGAAGCTTTCTTT.